These 23 T cell receptor beta chains originate from one sample sequenced in a study of human T cells and chemical hapten exposure (dated by TCRdb to about 2021). The time point label here, explained by the study, means: patch test 2, 6 weeks after DPC sensitization. The treatment or condition label of this sample denotes: therapeutic diphenylcyclopropenone sensitization with weekly scalp DPC. The method behind the library was RACE. Sequencing took place on a NextSeq 500. TCRdb reworked the public reads: Q25 trimming with fastp, MiXCR clone assembly, productive beta chains retained. Rows are unified per CDR3 protein, each entry keeping the most common DNA and genes. The sample table records approximately 120,000 distinct CDR3 sequences; roughly 10% of these occur just once. The ten largest clones capture about 3% of the sample. The sample was whole blood, taken in connection with sensitization to the hapten diphenylcyclopropenone (DPC). The origin of the receptors is a woman aged 40 to 50 with alopecia areata. Some clones in this sample may be carry-over from other donors' samples.

This clonotype showed up many times. V usage is TRBV6-5 and J usage is TRBJ2-3; D is unresolved. This CDR3 has 13 amino acids. Trimming shortened V by 6 bases and J by 2 bases, and 9 bases separated the two germline ends. Germline CDR1 is MNHEY and CDR2 is SVGAGI. The DNA for the CDR3 is TGTGCCAGCAGATCCCTATACACAGATACGCAGTATTTT. It yields the protein CASRSLYTDTQYF.

This clonotype was seen more than once but under ten times. The rearrangement uses TRBV7-2 and TRBJ1-2; D gene unclear. The CDR3 is 16 amino acids. V lost 5 bases and J lost 5, with 21 bases in between. The germline V gene encodes CDR1 SGHTA and CDR2 FQGNSA. The CDR3 region has the DNA TGTGCCAGCAGCCCTTGGGCTGGGCAAACGGATTATGGCTACACCTTC. Protein sequence: CASSPWAGQTDYGYTF.

The sample holds a few counts of this clonotype. The chain recombines TRBV9 with TRBJ1-1; no clear D. Looked up from germline, CDR1 is SGDLS and CDR2 is YYNGEE. The CDR3 spans 15 residues. V was shortened by 4 bases and J by 0 bases, with 13 bases between the two germline ends. This CDR3 is CASSPWTGMNTEAFF. CDR3 sequence (DNA): TGTGCCAGCAGCCCCTGGACGGGTATGAACACTGAAGCTTTCTTT.

The chain carries TRBV2 and TRBJ1-2, with TRBD1 as a possible D gene (5 bases). The CDR3 spans 16 residues. Germline CDR1 SNHLY, CDR2 FYNNEI. V was trimmed by 4 bases and J by 5 bases, leaving 20 bases between them. The CDR3 nucleotides read TGTGCCAGCAGTGGAGTTTGGATAGGGGCGGAATATGGCTACACCTTC. It specifies CASSGVWIGAEYGYTF.

This clonotype was counted ten times or more. V and J are TRBV6-6 and TRBJ1-5; tentative D call: TRBD1 (6 bases). Germline values: CDR1 MNHNY, CDR2 SVGAGI (reference sequence). The CDR3 loop spans 12 amino acids. Trimming left V 7 bases short and J 7 bases short, with 11 bases between. The CDR3 region has the DNA TGTGCCAGCACCCTAGGGGGACAGCCCCAGCATTTT. Protein product: CASTLGGQPQHF.

This clonotype was seen at least ten times. V is TRBV5-5 and J is TRBJ2-5; maybe TRBD1 (6 bases). Germline lookup yields CDR1 SGHKS and CDR2 YYEKEE (reference sequence). Trimming took off 2 bases at V and 2 bases at J, with 7 bases between the two ends. The CDR3 is 13 residues long. The CDR3 sequence: CASSFRGQETQYF. The CDR3, as DNA: TGTGCCAGCAGCTTCAGGGGTCAAGAGACCCAGTACTTC.

In its sample, this clonotype was seen a few times. Written as DNA, the CDR3 is TGTGCCAGCAGCCCCTACAGGGGGGGAACCTACGAGCAGTACTTC. As protein: CASSPYRGGTYEQYF. The chain couples TRBV11-2 to TRBJ2-7; a weak D match, TRBD1 (8 bases). CDR1 is SGHAT, CDR2 FQNNGV, per germline. This CDR3 is 15 amino acids long. Trimming took 5 bases from V and 2 from J, leaving 16 bases between them.

This clonotype was counted only a few times. The chain links TRBV11-2 to TRBJ2-1, with D unresolved. CDR3 size: 14 residues. The germline gives CDR1 SGHAT, CDR2 FQNNGV. The V and J ends lost 2 bases and 4 bases respectively, with 9 bases between them. The CDR3 spells CASSLPGPYNEQFF. The CDR3 DNA is TGTGCCAGCAGCTTACCAGGACCTTACAATGAGCAGTTCTTC.

This clonotype appeared many times. V and J are TRBV20-1 and TRBJ2-7; tentatively, D is TRBD1 or TRBD2 (5 bases each). CDR3 length equals 12 residues. V lost 5 bases, J lost 0 bases, and 8 bases lay in between. The germline V gene encodes CDR1 DFQATT and CDR2 SNEGSKA (reference sequence). The CDR3 sequence: CSASGSSYEQYF. The CDR3 DNA sequence: TGCAGTGCTTCAGGGAGCTCCTACGAGCAGTACTTC.

The chain combines TRBV18 with TRBJ2-7; either TRBD1 or TRBD2 may supply D (7 bases each). Trimming stripped 6 bases from V and 2 bases from J, with 17 bases between. Germline assignment: CDR1 KGHSH and CDR2 LQKENI. The CDR3 runs to 15 residues. The CDR3 DNA is TGTGCCAGCTCCCCCTCAGCGGGACAGACCTACGAGCAGTACTTC. Translation gives CASSPSAGQTYEQYF.

This clonotype was counted only a few times. The chain recombines TRBV30 with TRBJ2-3; TRBD1 aligns across 9 bases. The CDR3 extends over 13 amino acids. V dropped 2 bases and J dropped 4; count of bases not matched to a gene: 1. CDR1 is GTSNPN, CDR2 SVGIG, per germline (reference sequence). DNA for the CDR3: TGTGCCTGGAGTAGGGACAGGGCAGATACGCAGTATTTT. It encodes CAWSRDRADTQYF. Full variable domain (rest looked up from reference TRBV30 and TRBJ2-3): SQTIHQWPATLVQPVGSPLSLECTVEGTSNPNLYWYRQAAGRGLQLLFYSVGIGQISSEVPQNLSASRPQDRQFILSSKKLLLSDSGFYLCAWSRDRADTQYFGPGTRLTVL.

This clonotype has just a few counts. The chain carries TRBV6-2 or TRBV6-3 and TRBJ2-5; D gene ambiguous. The ends were cut back, 6 bases at V and 7 bases at J, with 12 bases in the middle. In germline, CDR1 is MNHEY, CDR2 SVGEGT. The CDR3 covers 12 residues. Here the CDR3 DNA reads TGTGCCAGCAGCAGACTGGTGGGGACCCAGTACTTC. Amino acids: CASSRLVGTQYF.

This clonotype has only a few counts. The genes are TRBV25-1 and TRBJ1-3; no firm D call. The length of the CDR3 is 13 residues. Germline V gene sequence: CDR1 MGHDK, CDR2 SYGVNS. Trimming took 7 bases from V and 7 from J, leaving 14 bases between them. As DNA, the CDR3 is TGTGCCAGCACCCCGAGGGAAGTGAACACCATATATTTT. Protein: CASTPREVNTIYF.

This clonotype was recorded only once. A much larger clonotype is one base distant, so this may be a read error. The chain links TRBV20-1 to TRBJ2-7; D perhaps matches TRBD1 (7 bases). Germline V gene sequence: CDR1 DFQATT, CDR2 SNEGSKA (reference sequence). This CDR3 has 13 residues. CDR3 coding DNA: TGCAGTGCTAGAGACAGGGGGGCCTACGGGCAGTACTTC. It is translated as CSARDRGAYGQYF.

This clonotype was counted at least ten times. V is TRBV7-9 and J is TRBJ1-6; no reliable D call. This CDR3 spans 15 amino acids. V was trimmed by 5 bases and J by 9 bases, leaving 17 bases between them. The germline V gene encodes CDR1 SEHNR and CDR2 FQNEAQ (reference sequence). CDR3 amino acids: CASSLERLGGSPLHF. The CDR3 nucleotides are TGTGCCAGCAGCCTAGAACGACTGGGTGGTTCACCCCTCCACTTT.

This sequence joins TRBV3-1 and TRBJ1-5; no reliable D call. The length of the CDR3 is 15 residues. Trimming removed 3 bases at V and 6 bases at J, with 15 bases between. Germline CDR1 is LGHDT and CDR2 is YNNKEL (reference sequence). The CDR3 sequence is CASSQDRSIGQPQHF. DNA of the CDR3: TGTGCCAGCAGCCAGGACCGGAGTATCGGTCAGCCCCAGCATTTT. The complete variable domain, with remaining parts taken from reference TRBV3-1 and TRBJ1-5, reads DTAVSQTPKYLVTQMGNDKSIKCEQNLGHDTMYWYKQDSKKFLKIMFSYNNKELIINETVPNRFSPKSPDKAHLNLHINSLELGDSAVYFCASSQDRSIGQPQHFGDGTRLSIL.

This clonotype showed up many times. The chain has TRBV11-3 and TRBJ1-1; a weak D match, TRBD1 (5 bases). Trimming took off 4 bases at V and 10 bases at J, with 16 bases between the two ends. This CDR3 is 13 amino acids long. Germline V gene lookup returns CDR1 SGHNT and CDR2 YENEEA. CDR3 amino acids: CASSSTELSTAFF. DNA for the CDR3: TGTGCCAGCAGCTCGACAGAGTTGAGTACAGCTTTCTTT.

Many counts were recorded for this clonotype. V is TRBV19 and J is TRBJ1-5, with 9 bases matching TRBD1. Trimming at V came to 2 bases and at J to 6 bases, leaving 2 bases not matched to a gene. This CDR3 has 14 amino acids. CDR1 is LNHDA and CDR2 is SQIVND in the germline V gene (reference sequence). The CDR3 reads CASSITGQGQPQHF. DNA for the CDR3: TGTGCCAGTAGTATAACGGGACAGGGTCAGCCCCAGCATTTT.

The chain couples TRBV4-1 to TRBJ2-3; the match to TRBD2 covers 8 bases. Germline values: CDR1 MGHRA, CDR2 YSYEKL. CDR3 length: 16 residues. After removal of 0 bases from V and 1 base from J, the junction contained 3 bases not matched to a gene. The CDR3: CASSQDGSGGTDTQYF. CDR3 in DNA: TGCGCCAGCAGCCAAGATGGTAGCGGGGGCACAGATACGCAGTATTTT.

This clonotype was seen ten or more times. The chain has TRBV3-1 and TRBJ2-1; D remains ambiguous. The CDR3 consists of 14 residues. CDR1 and CDR2 (germline): LGHDT, YNNKEL (reference sequence). Trimming stripped 4 bases from V and 5 bases from J, with 12 bases between. The CDR3 DNA reads TGTGCCAGCAGCCGATCGGACCACAACAATGAGCAGTTCTTC. Protein product: CASSRSDHNNEQFF.

Only a few counts were recorded for this clonotype. Here the CDR3 reads CSVGVSQRLETEAFF. The CDR3 DNA is TGCAGCGTGGGGGTTTCACAAAGGTTGGAAACTGAAGCTTTCTTT. The chain couples TRBV29-1 to TRBJ1-1; tentative D call: TRBD1 (5 bases). The CDR3 has 15 residues. The ends were cut back, 6 bases at V and 5 bases at J, with 22 bases in the middle. Germline V lookup: CDR1 SQVTM, CDR2 ANQGSEA. Based on the CDR3 plus reference TRBV29-1 and TRBJ1-1, the full variable domain is SAVISQKPSRDICQRGTSLTIQCQVDSQVTMMFWYRQQPGQSLTLIATANQGSEATYESGFVIDKFPISRPNLTFSTLTVSNMSPEDSSIYLCSVGVSQRLETEAFFGQGTRLTVV.

The V and J genes are TRBV5-4 and TRBJ2-1, with D perhaps assigned TRBD1 or TRBD2 (6 bases each). V shed 4 bases and J shed 0 bases, with 14 bases lying between them. CDR1 and CDR2 (germline): SGHNT, YYREEE (reference sequence). The CDR3 loop spans 16 amino acids. The CDR3 loop is CASSREGGPSYNEQFF. CDR3 nucleotides: TGTGCCAGCAGCCGCGAGGGGGGACCCTCCTACAATGAGCAGTTCTTC. The variable domain in full, with the rest retrieved from reference TRBV5-4 and TRBJ2-1, is ETGVTQSPTHLIKTRGQQVTLRCSSQSGHNTVSWYQQALGQGPQFIFQYYREEENGRGNFPPRFSGLQFPNYSSELNVNALELDDSALYLCASSREGGPSYNEQFFGPGTRLTVL.

This chain connects TRBV19 to TRBJ1-5, with D possibly matching TRBD1 (6 bases). The CDR3 runs to 16 residues. With 7 bases removed from V and 3 bases from J, the gap between germline ends came to 19 bases. In germline, CDR1 is LNHDA, CDR2 SQIVND (reference sequence). The CDR3 nucleotides are TGTGCCAGTAAAACTACAGGGCTGGGGGACAATCAGCCCCAGCATTTT. Translated, it gives CASKTTGLGDNQPQHF.